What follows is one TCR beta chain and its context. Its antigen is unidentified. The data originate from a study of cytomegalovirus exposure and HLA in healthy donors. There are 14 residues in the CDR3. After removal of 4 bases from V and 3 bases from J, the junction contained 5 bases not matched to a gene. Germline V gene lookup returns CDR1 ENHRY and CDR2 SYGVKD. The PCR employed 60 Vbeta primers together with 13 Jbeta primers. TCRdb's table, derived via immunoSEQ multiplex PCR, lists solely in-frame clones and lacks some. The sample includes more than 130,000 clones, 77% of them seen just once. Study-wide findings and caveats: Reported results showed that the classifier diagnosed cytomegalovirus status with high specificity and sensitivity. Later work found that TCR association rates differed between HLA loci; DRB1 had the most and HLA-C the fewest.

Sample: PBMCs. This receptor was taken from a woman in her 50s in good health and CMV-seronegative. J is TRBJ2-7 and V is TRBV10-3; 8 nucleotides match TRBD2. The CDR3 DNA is TGTGCCATCAGTGGTCCGGGACTAGACTACGAGCAGTACTTC. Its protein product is CAISGPGLDYEQYF.